This passage covers 25 T cell receptor beta chains from one sample sequenced in a study of PD-1 blockade in classical Hodgkin lymphoma. Libraries were prepared by immunoSEQ multiplex PCR; TCRdb keeps only in-frame clonotypes and omits some of them. Here the sample spans about 21,000 clones, around nine tenths being singletons. The time point denotes: newly diagnosed, previously untreated cHL patient sample. CD8+ T cell isolation from thawed PBMCs was performed by magnetic negative selection. The sample was CD8+ T cells from blood. The receptors shown here come from a human donor with classical Hodgkin lymphoma.

This clone occurred once. The rearrangement links TRBV7-2 to TRBJ1-1, with TRBD1 matching over 7 bases. The V gene's germline CDR1 is SGHTA and CDR2 FQGNSA. The CDR3 consists of 14 residues. V gave up 8 bases and J gave up 3 bases; unmatched junction bases: 9. Here the CDR3 DNA reads TGTGCCAGCGACAGGGCGAGATTTGACACTGAAGCTTTCTTT. The encoded protein is CASDRARFDTEAFF.

The J gene is TRBJ2-5, the V gene TRBV28; D remains ambiguous. Trimming removed 4 bases at V and 3 bases at J, with 18 bases between. CDR3 length: 16 residues. Per germline, CDR1 MDHEN and CDR2 SYDVKM. The CDR3 spells CASSSLDDTVEETQYF. As DNA, the CDR3 is TGTGCCAGCAGTTCGCTGGATGACACGGTTGAAGAGACCCAGTACTTC. Looking up the rest from reference TRBV28 and TRBJ2-5 gives the full variable domain: DVKVTQSSRYLVKRTGEKVFLECVQDMDHENMFWYRQDPGLGLRLIYFSYDVKMKEKGDIPEGYSVSREKKERFSLILESASTNQTSMYLCASSSLDDTVEETQYFGPGTRLLVL.

V usage is TRBV5-6 and J usage is TRBJ2-7, with TRBD1 matching over 7 bases. V lost 4 bases to trimming and J lost 4 bases; unmatched junction nucleotides: 8. The CDR3 extends over 14 amino acids. The germline CDR1 and CDR2 sequences are SGHDT and YYEEEE. The CDR3, as DNA: TGTGCCAGCAGCGTGTCGGGACAGACATACGAGCAGTACTTC. It specifies CASSVSGQTYEQYF.

The rearrangement joins TRBV28 to TRBJ1-3, with D unclear. This CDR3 region has 11 residues. Between the trimmed V and J ends, which lost 2 bases and 7 bases, there was a span of 3 bases. Germline-derived CDR1 and CDR2 are MDHEN and SYDVKM. CDR3 nucleotides: TGTGCCAGCAGTTTAGGTAACACCATATATTTT. Translating it yields CASSLGNTIYF.

The chain has TRBV5-1 and TRBJ2-1, with 9 bases identical to TRBD2. This CDR3 spans 17 amino acids. CDR1 is SGHRS and CDR2 is YFSETQ in the germline V gene. The ends lost 0 bases at V and 4 bases at J; junction bases unmatched: 8. CDR3 protein: CASSLAQLAGIYNEQFF. The CDR3 DNA reads as TGCGCCAGCAGCTTGGCCCAGCTAGCGGGGATTTACAATGAGCAGTTCTTC. Together with reference TRBV5-1 and TRBJ2-1, the CDR3 gives the full variable domain: KAGVTQTPRYLIKTRGQQVTLSCSPISGHRSVSWYQQTPGQGLQFLFEYFSETQRNKGNFPGRFSGRQFSNSRSEMNVSTLELGDSALYLCASSLAQLAGIYNEQFFGPGTRLTVL.

CDR3 coding DNA: TGCGCCAGCAGCCAAAGACGTAGGGCCTACGAGCAGTACTTC. It codes for CASSQRRRAYEQYF. This chain connects TRBV4-3 to TRBJ2-7; D not certain. In germline, CDR1 is LGHNA, CDR2 YSLEER. V was cut by 2 bases and J by 2 bases, with 10 bases left in between. The CDR3 has 14 amino acids.

The chain joins TRBV6-5 to TRBJ2-6, with D unresolved. Trimming shortened V by 5 bases and J by 0 bases, and 8 bases separated the two germline ends. The CDR3 length is 15 residues. Germline loops: CDR1 MNHEY, CDR2 SVGAGI. CDR3 loop: CASSPWDSGANVLTF. The DNA for the CDR3 is TGTGCCAGCAGTCCCTGGGACTCTGGGGCCAACGTCCTGACTTTC.

This sequence joins TRBV6-5 and TRBJ1-2; a possible D gene is TRBD1 (6 bases). The CDR3 extends over 15 amino acids. CDR1 is MNHEY, CDR2 SVGAGI, per germline. Trimming took off 2 bases at V and 0 bases at J, with 10 bases between the two ends. CDR3 sequence: CASSYGGTTNYGYTF. As DNA, the CDR3 is TGTGCCAGCAGTTACGGGGGCACCACTAACTATGGCTACACCTTC.

The chain combines TRBV16 with TRBJ1-5, with TRBD1 identical over 7 bases. Losses at the gene ends were 8 bases for V and 2 bases for J; bases not matched to a gene: 9. The CDR3 sequence is 15 residues long. Germline CDR1 reads KGHSY; CDR2 reads FQNENV. The chain's CDR3 is CASQQGWGGNQPQHF. CDR3 coding DNA: TGTGCCAGCCAACAGGGGTGGGGTGGCAATCAGCCCCAGCATTTT.

The V gene is TRBV18, the J gene TRBJ1-3, with D tentatively TRBD1 (6 bases). The V gene's germline CDR1 is KGHSH and CDR2 LQKENI. The CDR3 totals 15 residues. Trimming cost V 3 bases and J 0 bases, with 9 bases left between them. In nucleotides, the CDR3 is TGTGCCAGCTCACCCGAGGGGGGCTCTGGAAACACCATATATTTT. Amino acid sequence: CASSPEGGSGNTIYF. The full variable domain, rest sourced from reference TRBV18 and TRBJ1-3, is NAGVMQNPRHLVRRRGQEARLRCSPMKGHSHVYWYRQLPEEGLKFMVYLQKENIIDESGMPKERFSAEFPKEGPSILRIQQVVRGDSAAYFCASSPEGGSGNTIYFGEGSWLTVV.

The chain carries TRBV28 and TRBJ1-5, with unresolved D. The V end lost 3 bases, the J end lost 10 bases, and 7 bases lay between the germline ends. Germline V lookup: CDR1 MDHEN, CDR2 SYDVKM. This CDR3 has 11 residues. The chain's CDR3 is CASSFGNPQHF. CDR3 DNA: TGTGCCAGCAGTTTCGGTAACCCCCAGCATTTT.

The CDR3, as DNA: TGTGCCAGCAGTTTCGGGGTTAATCAGCCCCAGCATTTT. It is translated as CASSFGVNQPQHF. V is TRBV27 and J is TRBJ1-5; D gene ambiguous. The germline V and J ends were trimmed by 3 bases and 4 bases, with 7 bases remaining between them. CDR1 and CDR2 (germline): MNHEY, SMNVEV (reference sequence). The CDR3 covers 13 residues.

The V call is TRBV15, the J call TRBJ2-2; TRBD1 might be the D (6 bases). In germline, CDR1 is LNHNV, CDR2 YYDKDF (reference sequence). This CDR3 comprises 14 residues. The ends were cut back, 7 bases at V and 7 bases at J, with 16 bases in the middle. The CDR3 DNA reads TGTGCCACCAAGGTCACAGGGATGATCGGGGAGCTGTTTTTT. Translation gives CATKVTGMIGELFF.

The chain joins TRBV6-1 to TRBJ2-7, with D possibly being TRBD2 (6 bases). The CDR3 has 14 residues. Trimming stripped 4 bases from V and 6 bases from J, with 16 bases between. Germline V gene data show CDR1 as MNHNS and CDR2 as SASEGT. CDR3 in amino acids: CASSARTTLGEQYF. CDR3 in DNA: TGTGCCAGCAGTGCTAGGACTACCCTAGGCGAGCAGTACTTC.

The chain joins TRBV7-3 to TRBJ2-3, with D perhaps assigned TRBD1 or TRBD2 (5 bases each). CDR3 size: 14 residues. V lost 2 bases and J lost 2, with 8 bases in between. Germline lookup yields CDR1 SGHTA and CDR2 FQGTGA. CDR3 bases: TGTGCCAGCAGCTTAGGGACCTACACAGATACGCAGTATTTT. This encodes CASSLGTYTDTQYF.

The genes are TRBV4-3 and TRBJ2-7; maybe TRBD2 (5 bases). The CDR3 loop spans 15 amino acids. CDR1 and CDR2 from the germline V gene are LGHNA and YSLEER. V was pared by 3 bases and J by 0 bases, with 12 bases between. The CDR3 bases are TGCGCCAGCAGCCAGGGCCGCGGGTCCTCCTACGAGCAGTACTTC. Translated: CASSQGRGSSYEQYF.

This chain joins TRBV5-5 and TRBJ1-1, with 7 bases lining up with TRBD1. V lost 4 bases, J lost 8 bases, and 8 bases stayed unmatched. This CDR3 spans 13 amino acids. Germline lookup yields CDR1 SGHKS and CDR2 YYEKEE (reference sequence). The CDR3 spells CASSDIRQGEAFF. The CDR3 bases are TGTGCCAGCAGCGACATCCGACAGGGAGAAGCTTTCTTT.

The gene calls are TRBV18 and TRBJ1-5; D is unclear. This CDR3 contains 13 residues. Looked up from germline, CDR1 is KGHSH and CDR2 is LQKENI. Trimming stripped 3 bases from V and 4 bases from J, with 7 bases between. CDR3 in DNA: TGTGCCAGCTCACCCTCCCAGAATCAGCCCCAGCATTTT. Translation: CASSPSQNQPQHF.

This clone showed up just once. The J gene is TRBJ1-3, the V gene TRBV5-1; 7 positions match TRBD1. CDR3 length equals 16 residues. Germline V gene data show CDR1 as SGHRS and CDR2 as YFSETQ. J lost 2 bases, V lost 2 bases, and 7 bases had no gene match. The CDR3 DNA is TGCGCCAGCAGCTTAAGGACGGGACAGCCTGGAAACACCATATATTTT. It yields the protein CASSLRTGQPGNTIYF.

This rearrangement joins TRBV5-8 to TRBJ1-5, with D possibly being TRBD1 (5 bases). The CDR3 is 15 amino acids. V was pared by 2 bases and J by 0 bases, with 9 bases between. Germline V CDR1 and CDR2: SGHTS, YDEGEE. The CDR3 here is CASSFDSYSNQPQHF. The CDR3 nucleotides read TGTGCCAGCAGCTTTGACAGTTATAGCAATCAGCCCCAGCATTTT.

The genes are TRBV19 and TRBJ1-6, with a weak D call TRBD1 (5 bases). Trimming removed 3 bases at V and 8 bases at J, with 20 bases between. The CDR3 extends over 17 amino acids. Germline values: CDR1 LNHDA, CDR2 SQIVND (reference sequence). CDR3 loop: CASSIILVGTADSPLHF. CDR3 sequence (DNA): TGTGCCAGTAGTATTATCTTGGTCGGGACGGCAGATTCACCCCTCCACTTT. Filled out from reference TRBV19 and TRBJ1-6, the complete variable domain reads DGGITQSPKYLFRKEGQNVTLSCEQNLNHDAMYWYRQDPGQGLRLIYYSQIVNDFQKGDIAEGYSVSREKKESFPLTVTSAQKNPTAFYLCASSIILVGTADSPLHFGNGTRLTVT.

The rearrangement uses TRBV9 and TRBJ2-5; 9 bases match TRBD2. The trim removed 7 bases at V and 11 bases at J, leaving 21 bases unmatched. Germline V CDR1 and CDR2: SGDLS, YYNGEE. This CDR3 contains 16 residues. CDR3 sequence: CASGSPRGRAGGEQYF. CDR3 sequence (DNA): TGTGCCAGCGGCTCCCCTCGCGGGAGGGCAGGAGGGGAGCAGTACTTC.

The V gene is TRBV18, the J gene TRBJ2-7; D remains ambiguous. The germline CDR1 and CDR2 sequences are KGHSH and LQKENI. The CDR3 has 12 residues. Between the trimmed V and J ends, which lost 3 bases and 2 bases, there was a span of 5 bases. The CDR3: CASSPDTYEQYF. CDR3 bases: TGTGCCAGCTCACCTGACACCTACGAGCAGTACTTC.

The chain links TRBV6-1 to TRBJ1-1; D remains unclear. The CDR3 covers 13 residues. Germline V gene lookup returns CDR1 MNHNS and CDR2 SASEGT. V lost 4 bases to trimming and J lost 1 base, with 7 bases between them. As DNA, the CDR3 is TGTGCCAGCAGTGCTACAGAGAACACTGAAGCTTTCTTT. Translating gives CASSATENTEAFF.

This clone was seen a single time. The chain is built from TRBV11-2 and TRBJ2-1, with D tentatively TRBD1 or TRBD2 (6 bases each). Germline V lookup: CDR1 SGHAT, CDR2 FQNNGV. The germline V and J ends were trimmed by 5 bases and 10 bases, with 12 bases remaining between them. This CDR3 region has 12 residues. The CDR3 here is CASSGQLAEQFF. The CDR3 DNA is TGTGCCAGCAGCGGACAGCTAGCGGAGCAGTTCTTC.